These 6 T cell receptor beta chains originate from one sample sequenced in a study of blood T cells in healthy people across ages. The second PCR ran about 6 to 11 cycles with a sample-barcoded 5' primer and J-beta primers. TCRdb analysed the 5' RACE reads with MiXCR anew, one entry per CDR3 protein. The table lists fewer than 1 million distinct CDR3 sequences, around 45% of them singletons. Sequencing used blood. All receptors derive from a man between 60 and 75 years old in good health.

The V call is TRBV2, the J call TRBJ1-2; perhaps TRBD1 as D (5 bases). The V end was cut by 7 bases, the J end by 1 base, with 13 bases between. This CDR3 region has 14 residues. The germline gives CDR1 SNHLY, CDR2 FYNNEI. CDR3 nucleotide sequence: TGTGCCAGCATTTGGACACCGGATAACTATGGCTACACCTTC. Translating gives CASIWTPDNYGYTF.

This clonotype was recorded many times. This chain uses TRBV5-1 with TRBJ2-7, with D perhaps TRBD2 (5 bases). This CDR3 is 15 amino acids long. With 4 bases removed from V and 3 bases from J, the gap between germline ends came to 17 bases. The V gene's germline CDR1 is SGHRS and CDR2 YFSETQ. CDR3 nucleotides: TGCGCCAGCAGCCCCCGTGAGAGGGTGGACTACGAGCAGTACTTC. Translation: CASSPRERVDYEQYF.

V and J are TRBV20-1 and TRBJ2-3; 8 bases match TRBD2. J was trimmed by 2 bases and V by 2 bases; bases with no gene match: 3. The CDR3 runs 14 residues. From germline, CDR1 is DFQATT and CDR2 SNEGSKA (reference sequence). The CDR3 reads CSARFGGDTDTQYF. The CDR3, as DNA: TGCAGTGCTAGATTCGGGGGGGACACAGATACGCAGTATTTT.

This sequence joins TRBV6-1 and TRBJ1-2; D might be TRBD1 (5 bases). V lost 2 bases, J lost 3 bases, and 7 bases lay in between. This CDR3 has 13 residues. Per germline, CDR1 MNHNS and CDR2 SASEGT. The CDR3 region is CASSEQGDYGYTF. CDR3 DNA: TGTGCCAGCAGTGAACAGGGTGACTATGGCTACACCTTC.

This chain links TRBV18 with TRBJ1-4, with TRBD1 identical over 9 bases. Trimming took 5 bases from V and 10 from J; bases not matched to a gene: 8. CDR1 is KGHSH and CDR2 is LQKENI in the germline V gene. This CDR3 comprises 14 residues. CDR3 DNA sequence: TGTGCCAGCTCAAGGAGACAGGACAGGGGAAAACTGTTTTTT. Its protein product is CASSRRQDRGKLFF.

This clonotype was observed a few times. This sequence joins TRBV18 and TRBJ2-3; D is uncertain. Germline CDR1 KGHSH, CDR2 LQKENI. The CDR3 sequence is 14 residues long. V was pared by 0 bases and J by 0 bases, with 4 bases between. CDR3 in DNA: TGTGCCAGCTCACCACCCCCTAGCACAGATACGCAGTATTTT. Translation gives CASSPPPSTDTQYF.